Shown below are 9 T cell receptor beta chains from a single sample sequenced in a study of response to subunit inactivated influenza vaccine. In TCRdb, the RT-PCR reads were re-called with MiXCR into one record per CDR3 protein. The table shows about 570,000 distinct CDR3 sequences, with around 11% occurring only once. These data were also filed under a second study, of T cells expressing NK-cell markers. That investigation notes: It was by 5'RACE template switching with UMIs that TCR beta cDNA was made.

This specimen was PBMCs from blood, taken on the day of vaccination. The receptors were sampled from a man aged 45-60 years who received an inactivated influenza vaccine.

This chain links TRBV6-1 with TRBJ2-3; a possible D gene is TRBD1 (6 bases). The germline V gene encodes CDR1 MNHNS and CDR2 SASEGT. The CDR3 is made up of 15 amino acids. V was pared by 5 bases and J by 7 bases, with 19 bases between. The CDR3 DNA reads as TGTGCCAGCAGTATTAACCAACAGGGTTCGAATACGCAGTATTTT. It specifies CASSINQQGSNTQYF.

This clonotype has just a few counts. The rearrangement uses TRBV27 and TRBJ2-7, with D maybe TRBD1 (6 bases). Germline V lookup: CDR1 MNHEY, CDR2 SMNVEV (reference sequence). Trimming removed 4 bases at V and 4 bases at J, with 20 bases between. The CDR3 consists of 16 residues. The CDR3 DNA is TGTGCCAGCAGTTCCCTAACGTCGACAGGACATTACGAGCAGTACTTC. Translated, it gives CASSSLTSTGHYEQYF.

This clonotype showed up many times. CDR3 DNA sequence: TGTGCCAGCAGTTTATGGGGCCAGGGGTTGGTGACCCAGTACTTC. This translates into CASSLWGQGLVTQYF. This sequence joins TRBV28 and TRBJ2-5, with D possibly being TRBD1 (6 bases). This CDR3 is built from 15 residues. The germline gives CDR1 MDHEN, CDR2 SYDVKM. The ends were cut back, 0 bases at V and 7 bases at J, with 15 bases in the middle.

V usage is TRBV20-1 and J usage is TRBJ2-7, with D tentatively TRBD2 (5 bases). V lost 0 bases and J 2 bases, leaving 11 bases between the germline ends. CDR1 and CDR2 from the germline V gene are DFQATT and SNEGSKA (reference sequence). CDR3 length: 14 amino acids. CDR3 residues: CSARDGLATYEQYF. DNA of the CDR3: TGCAGTGCTAGAGACGGCCTAGCTACCTACGAGCAGTACTTC.

The table lists this clonotype with a few counts. DNA of the CDR3: TGCGCCAGCAGCCAAGATCTACTATACAATGAGCAGTTCTTC. It codes for CASSQDLLYNEQFF. The chain is built from TRBV4-1 and TRBJ2-1; D is unresolved. V was shortened by 0 bases and J by 4 bases, with 7 bases between the two germline ends. The length of the CDR3 is 14 residues. Germline lookup yields CDR1 MGHRA and CDR2 YSYEKL.

This sequence joins TRBV11-2 and TRBJ2-5, with TRBD2 matching over 8 bases. Germline loops: CDR1 SGHAT, CDR2 FQNNGV. The V and J ends lost 4 bases and 6 bases, in that order; junction bases with no gene match: 19. This CDR3 is 18 amino acids long. The CDR3 DNA reads TGTGCCAGCAGCTCCTCACCGTGGACTAGCAAAGGGGGGAAGACCCAGTACTTC. Translated: CASSSSPWTSKGGKTQYF.

At least ten counts were recorded for this clonotype. This chain uses TRBV14 with TRBJ2-7; possible D gene TRBD1, 6 bases. Germline lookup yields CDR1 SGHDN and CDR2 FVKESK. The germline V and J ends were trimmed by 2 bases and 10 bases, with 15 bases remaining between them. CDR3 length: 13 amino acids. The CDR3 region has the DNA TGTGCCAGCAGCCAAAGGGGGAATGGGCGACAGTACTTC. It specifies CASSQRGNGRQYF.

V gene TRBV16 combines with J gene TRBJ2-7; 7 bases map to TRBD2. With V trimmed by 7 bases and J by 7 bases, 13 bases remained unmatched. The CDR3 length is 14 residues. Germline V gene data show CDR1 as KGHSY and CDR2 as FQNENV. CDR3: CASTRMGGLGEQYF. The CDR3 DNA is TGTGCCAGCACCCGAATGGGAGGGCTTGGGGAGCAGTACTTC.

V is TRBV7-2 and J is TRBJ1-1, with D possibly TRBD1 on 5 matching bases. CDR3 length equals 17 residues. CDR1 and CDR2 from the germline V gene are SGHTA and FQGNSA. The V end lost 5 bases, the J end lost 0 bases, and 19 bases lay between the germline ends. CDR3 protein: CASSTSGALFMNTEAFF. The CDR3 DNA reads as TGTGCCAGCAGCACCTCCGGGGCACTCTTTATGAACACTGAAGCTTTCTTT.